Listed below are T cell receptor beta chains from one sample, sequenced in a study of cytomegalovirus exposure and HLA in healthy donors. Clones were read by immunoSEQ multiplex PCR, and TCRdb kept only the in-frame ones, dropping some. This sample has a few hundred thousand clones, with approximately 87% found just once. Sequenced sample: PBMCs. The source of these receptors is a woman aged 18 to 35 in good health and CMV-seronegative. Both conserved end residues are part of each CDR3. D genes are given only for firm matches. The listing skips clone size in some rows; elsewhere it reads once, few, many or a size class.

j_gene | v_gene | d_gene | abundance | CDR3aa | CDR3nt
TRBJ2-7 | TRBV7-9 | TRBD2 | NA | CASNTRPGLVPCEQYF | TGTGCCAGCAACACCAGGCCGGGACTAGTTCCCTGCGAGCAGTACTTC
TRBJ2-7 | TRBV18 | NA | few | CASSPTGGYEQYF | TGTGCCAGCTCACCTACCGGGGGCTACGAGCAGTACTTC
TRBJ2-3 | TRBV29-1 | NA | NA | CSVESSLGTDTQYF | TGCAGCGTTGAATCTAGCCTCGGGACAGATACGCAGTATTTT
TRBJ2-7 | TRBV27 | NA | NA | CASSPSYEQYF | TGTGCCAGCAGTCCCTCGTACGAGCAGTACTTC
TRBJ2-2 | TRBV7-2 | NA | NA | CASSLLSNSFANTGELFF | TGTGCCAGCAGCTTACTTTCCAACAGTTTCGCGAACACCGGGGAGCTGTTTTTT
TRBJ2-5 | TRBV28 | NA | once | CASSLYKETQYF | TGTGCCAGCAGTTTATATAAAGAGACCCAGTACTTC
TRBJ1-2 | TRBV27 | NA | NA | CASSLGGVKYGYTF | TGTGCCAGCAGTTTGGGGGGGGTCAAGTATGGCTACACCTTC
TRBJ2-6 | TRBV5-1 | TRBD1 | NA | CASSAGTASSGANVLTF | TGCGCCAGCAGCGCCGGGACAGCATCCTCTGGGGCCAACGTCCTGACTTTC
TRBJ2-5 | TRBV2 | TRBD2 | NA | CASSEAKREIETQYF | TGTGCCAGCAGTGAAGCGAAGCGGGAGATCGAGACCCAGTACTTC
TRBJ1-4 | TRBV7-9 | NA | NA | CASSREGGGVEKLFF | TGTGCCAGCAGCCGAGAAGGGGGGGGCGTTGAAAAACTGTTTTTT
TRBJ1-5 | TRBV6-6 | NA | NA | CASSPGAPNQPQHF | TGTGCCAGCAGTCCAGGGGCCCCCAATCAGCCCCAGCATTTT
TRBJ1-5 | TRBV6-1 | NA | NA | CASNRGQPQHF | TGTGCCAGCAATAGGGGGCAGCCCCAGCATTTT
TRBJ1-1 | TRBV30 | NA | NA | CAWGTPNTEAFF | TGTGCCTGGGGGACACCGAACACTGAAGCTTTCTTT
TRBJ2-2 | TRBV2 | TRBD2 | NA | CASAGGPNTGELFF | TGTGCCAGCGCGGGAGGGCCGAACACCGGGGAGCTGTTTTTT
TRBJ2-5 | TRBV7-2 | TRBD2 | NA | CASSSRLAGETQYF | TGTGCCAGCAGCTCGCGACTAGCGGGAGAGACCCAGTACTTC
TRBJ2-3 | TRBV4-3 | NA | NA | CASSQDWGGPPQYF | TGCGCCAGCAGCCAAGATTGGGGGGGGCCCCCCCAGTATTTT
TRBJ2-7 | TRBV25-1 | TRBD2 | NA | CASRTSGSYEQYF | TGTGCCAGCCGGACTAGCGGGAGCTACGAGCAGTACTTC
TRBJ2-1 | TRBV7-9 | TRBD2 | NA | CASSLNSLELAGREQFF | TGTGCCAGCAGCTTAAACAGCTTGGAGCTAGCGGGACGTGAGCAGTTCTTC
TRBJ1-5 | TRBV5-6 | NA | few | CASSLEHSNQPQHF | TGTGCCAGCAGCTTGGAGCATAGCAATCAGCCCCAGCATTTT
TRBJ1-1 | TRBV6-5 | TRBD1 | once | CASSRTDPDRAHFF | TGTGCCAGCAGTCGCACCGATCCGGACAGGGCGCATTTCTTT
TRBJ2-3 | TRBV14 | NA | NA | CASGAADTQYF | TGTGCCAGCGGAGCAGCAGATACGCAGTATTTT
TRBJ2-4 | TRBV28 | TRBD2 | once | CASSVRLAGGGDIQYF | TGTGCCAGCAGCGTCCGACTAGCGGGAGGAGGGGACATTCAGTACTTC
TRBJ1-1 | TRBV25-1 | TRBD1 | NA | CASSAKSDRGSTEAFF | TGTGCCAGCAGCGCTAAATCTGACAGGGGGAGCACTGAAGCTTTCTTT
TRBJ2-1 | TRBV4-3 | TRBD2 | NA | CASSQEPNSWTSGGSYNEQFF | TGCGCCAGCAGCCAAGAGCCAAACTCATGGACTAGCGGGGGCTCCTACAATGAGCAGTTCTTC
TRBJ2-7 | TRBV5-4 | NA | NA | CASSLGQGGSYEQYF | TGTGCCAGCAGCCTGGGCCAAGGGGGTAGCTACGAGCAGTACTTC
TRBJ1-1 | TRBV29-1 | NA | NA | CSVRTGGNTEAFF | TGCAGCGTCAGGACGGGAGGGAACACTGAAGCTTTCTTT